A single sample is the source of the 6 T cell receptor beta chains below, sequenced in a study of cytomegalovirus exposure and HLA in healthy donors. Primers for the PCR totalled 60 Vbeta and 13 Jbeta. Only in-frame clones appear in the TCRdb table, and some are missing; sequencing was by immunoSEQ multiplex PCR. In the table there are 170,000 or so clones, 80% of which are singletons. The specimen was PBMCs. These receptors were collected from a man under 40 in good health and CMV-seropositive.

This clone was recorded only once. The chain joins TRBV4-3 to TRBJ2-1; 7 bases align to TRBD2. Trimming at V came to 0 bases and at J to 0 bases, leaving 2 bases not matched to a gene. This CDR3 is 16 amino acids long. Germline lookup yields CDR1 LGHNA and CDR2 YSLEER. CDR3 DNA sequence: TGCGCCAGCAGCCAAGACGGCGGGGGCTCCTACAATGAGCAGTTCTTC. Translating gives CASSQDGGGSYNEQFF.

In regard to this clone: This specimen includes other DNA sequences encoding the same CDR3. This rearrangement joins TRBV7-2 to TRBJ2-2; 7 bases align to TRBD1. V shed 6 bases, J shed 4 bases, and the junction held 8 bases outside the gene matches. The CDR3 is 15 residues long. Germline CDR1 reads SGHTA; CDR2 reads FQGNSA. CDR3 region: CASSLGQRSTGELFF. The CDR3 DNA is TGTGCCAGCAGTCTGGGACAGCGGTCCACCGGGGAGCTGTTTTTT.

V usage is TRBV7-6 and J usage is TRBJ2-3, with 8 positions matching TRBD2. The CDR3 is 16 amino acids. The germline CDR1 and CDR2 sequences are SGHVS and FNYEAQ. Unmatched junction bases numbered 10, after V lost 3 bases and J lost 5 bases. The CDR3 sequence is CASSFGTPGRGDTQYF. The CDR3 region has the DNA TGTGCCAGCAGCTTCGGGACACCCGGGAGGGGAGATACGCAGTATTTT. Full variable domain (remainder filled in from reference TRBV7-6 and TRBJ2-3): GAGVSQSPRYKVTKRGQDVALRCDPISGHVSLYWYRQALGQGPEFLTYFNYEAQQDKSGLPNDRFSAERPEGSISTLTIQRTEQRDSAMYRCASSFGTPGRGDTQYFGPGTRLTVL.

This clone was observed a few times. The sample has other DNA sequences that encode this CDR3 too. The V call is TRBV7-2, the J call TRBJ1-1, with D unclear. The CDR3 is made up of 13 amino acids. Germline-derived CDR1 and CDR2 are SGHTA and FQGNSA. V was trimmed by 5 bases and J by 0 bases, leaving 7 bases between them. The CDR3 region has the DNA TGTGCCAGCAGCCCCCAGATGAACACTGAAGCTTTCTTT. Its translation: CASSPQMNTEAFF.

The count of this clone is one. The rearrangement links TRBV27 to TRBJ2-7; TRBD1 agrees at 8 bases. Germline CDR1 and CDR2: MNHEY and SMNVEV (reference sequence). The CDR3 is 15 amino acids. J was trimmed by 3 bases and V by 4 bases; bases with no gene match: 8. In DNA, the CDR3 is TGTGCCAGCAGTTCGAAGGACAGGGCCTTCTACGAGCAGTACTTC. Its protein is CASSSKDRAFYEQYF.

This clone was picked up one time. The J gene is TRBJ1-1, the V gene TRBV29-1; D is unresolved. This CDR3 comprises 13 residues. Trimming cost V 4 bases and J 0 bases, with 9 bases left between them. Germline lookup yields CDR1 SQVTM and CDR2 ANQGSEA. The CDR3 DNA reads TGCAGCGTTGGTAGGAGGCTGAACACTGAAGCTTTCTTT. Amino acids: CSVGRRLNTEAFF.